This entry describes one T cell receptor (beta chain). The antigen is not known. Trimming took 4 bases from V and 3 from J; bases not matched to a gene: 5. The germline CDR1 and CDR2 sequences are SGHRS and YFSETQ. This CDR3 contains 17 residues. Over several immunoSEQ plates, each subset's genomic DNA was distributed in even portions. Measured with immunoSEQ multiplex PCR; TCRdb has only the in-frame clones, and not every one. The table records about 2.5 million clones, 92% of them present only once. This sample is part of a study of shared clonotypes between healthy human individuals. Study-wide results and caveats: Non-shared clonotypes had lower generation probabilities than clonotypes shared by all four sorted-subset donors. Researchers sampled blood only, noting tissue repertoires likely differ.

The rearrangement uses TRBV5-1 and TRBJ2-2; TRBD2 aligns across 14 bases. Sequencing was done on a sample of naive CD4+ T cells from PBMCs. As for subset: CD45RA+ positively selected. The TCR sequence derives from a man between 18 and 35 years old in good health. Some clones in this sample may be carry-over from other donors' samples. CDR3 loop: CASSQGLAGEYTGELFF. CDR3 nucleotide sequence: TGCGCCAGCAGCCAGGGACTAGCGGGAGAGTACACCGGGGAGCTGTTTTTT. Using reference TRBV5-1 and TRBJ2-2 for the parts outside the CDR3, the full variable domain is KAGVTQTPRYLIKTRGQQVTLSCSPISGHRSVSWYQQTPGQGLQFLFEYFSETQRNKGNFPGRFSGRQFSNSRSEMNVSTLELGDSALYLCASSQGLAGEYTGELFFGEGSRLTVL.